The sequence of this T cell receptor beta chain was determined in a study of blood T cell repertoires in COVID-19. Background on the study: Sources were T cells, B-cell-depleted T cells, or PBMCs; the material itself was cDNA or gDNA.

The CDR3 contains 12 residues. From germline, CDR1 is SGHRS and CDR2 YFSETQ. Trimming cost V 4 bases and J 6 bases; bases outside gene matches: 3. In the source study's methods: Amplification of reference gene primers provided the estimated nucleated cell counts. The repertoire was sequenced with immunoSEQ multiplex PCR; TCRdb's copy has only in-frame clones and lacks some. D and trimming come from the DNA, and the V and J calls and clone size come from that table. Of about 120,000 clones listed, 86% are singletons. The clonotype originates from a man between 35 and 55 years old with acute or convalescent COVID-19. Sequenced material: peripheral blood. The J gene is TRBJ1-2, the V gene TRBV5-1, with 7 positions matching TRBD1. The CDR3 coding sequence is TGCGCCAGCAGCCGACAGGGTGATGGCTACACCTTC. This encodes CASSRQGDGYTF.